This TCR beta chain was recorded in a study of T cell responses to AZD1222 COVID-19 vaccine. Study-wide background: Pooling was applied to second doses at about 4 or about 12 weeks.

Assay: immunoSEQ multiplex PCR; the TCRdb copy retains only in-frame clones and omits some. The sample contains fewer than 150,000 clones, approximately 90% of which appear only once. Sequencing used peripheral blood, obtained on day 0 of AZD1222 vaccination. The sequence derives from an adult in good health.

CDR3 DNA sequence: TGTGCCAGCAGTTTTCAGGGTTCGGAGACCCAGTACTTC. Protein product: CASSFQGSETQYF. The V gene is TRBV12-3 or TRBV12-4, the J gene TRBJ2-5; maybe TRBD1 (5 bases). V lost 3 bases and J lost 5, with 10 bases in between. The CDR3 sequence is 13 residues long.